A selection of T cell receptor beta chains follows, all from one sample in a study of CD8 T cells in Susac syndrome. TCRdb re-called the immunoSEQ multiplex PCR reads with MiXCR, one entry per CDR3 protein. The sample includes over 350,000 distinct CDR3 sequences, 85% of them seen just once. Material: CD8+ T cells from PBMCs. These receptor sequences come from a human donor with multiple sclerosis. Both conserved end residues are part of each CDR3. The order of the fields is clone size, V gene, D gene, J gene, CDR3 protein, CDR3 DNA. A D gene is named only where the DNA matches it firmly. Not all rows give a size; the values are once, few, many and, for expanded clones, a class.

abundance: .; v_gene: TRBV18; d_gene: .; j_gene: TRBJ2-7; CDR3aa: CASSPEWADEQYF; CDR3nt: TGTGCCAGCTCACCAGAGTGGGCAGATGAGCAGTACTTC
abundance: .; v_gene: TRBV30; d_gene: TRBD2; j_gene: TRBJ2-7; CDR3aa: CAWSVQSGLDSYEQYF; CDR3nt: TGTGCCTGGAGTGTACAGTCGGGACTAGATTCCTACGAGCAGTACTTC
abundance: few; v_gene: TRBV27; d_gene: .; j_gene: TRBJ1-5; CDR3aa: CASSFGFNQPQHF; CDR3nt: TGTGCCAGCAGTTTTGGCTTCAATCAGCCCCAGCATTTT
abundance: .; v_gene: TRBV6-5; d_gene: .; j_gene: TRBJ1-1; CDR3aa: CASSYGGRTEAFF; CDR3nt: TGTGCCAGCAGTTACGGGGGGCGCACTGAAGCTTTCTTT
abundance: .; v_gene: TRBV6-5; d_gene: .; j_gene: TRBJ2-5; CDR3aa: CASSYGESQETQYF; CDR3nt: TGTGCCAGCAGTTATGGGGAGTCTCAAGAGACCCAGTACTTC
abundance: .; v_gene: TRBV27; d_gene: TRBD2; j_gene: TRBJ2-3; CDR3aa: CASKTGGGLSTQYF; CDR3nt: TGTGCCAGTAAAACGGGAGGGGGGCTCAGTACGCAGTATTTT
abundance: .; v_gene: TRBV7-9; d_gene: .; j_gene: TRBJ2-1; CDR3aa: CASSLSTSNWYNEQFF; CDR3nt: TGTGCCAGCAGCTTGTCCACTTCAAACTGGTACAATGAGCAGTTCTTC
abundance: few; v_gene: TRBV5-1; d_gene: .; j_gene: TRBJ2-7; CDR3aa: CASSLGDHGTYEQYF; CDR3nt: TGCGCCAGCAGCTTGGGTGACCACGGTACCTACGAGCAGTACTTC
abundance: .; v_gene: TRBV28; d_gene: TRBD2; j_gene: TRBJ2-1; CDR3aa: CASSLKGLVFNEQFF; CDR3nt: TGTGCCAGCAGTTTAAAGGGACTAGTATTTAATGAGCAGTTCTTC
abundance: .; v_gene: TRBV9; d_gene: TRBD1; j_gene: TRBJ1-2; CDR3aa: CASRGQPSSNYGYTF; CDR3nt: TGTGCCAGCAGGGGACAGCCCAGCTCTAACTATGGCTACACCTTC
abundance: .; v_gene: TRBV4-1; d_gene: .; j_gene: TRBJ2-7; CDR3aa: CASSQVEAGFINEQYF; CDR3nt: TGCGCCAGCAGCCAAGTCGAAGCTGGATTTATAAACGAGCAGTACTTC
abundance: .; v_gene: TRBV19; d_gene: .; j_gene: TRBJ2-3; CDR3aa: CASSPQTAADTDTQYF; CDR3nt: TGTGCCAGTAGTCCCCAGACAGCCGCCGACACAGATACGCAGTATTTT
abundance: .; v_gene: TRBV10-3; d_gene: .; j_gene: TRBJ2-7; CDR3aa: CATSAGGIYEQYF; CDR3nt: TGTGCCACCTCCGCAGGGGGGATCTACGAGCAGTACTTC
abundance: once; v_gene: TRBV27; d_gene: .; j_gene: TRBJ2-7; CDR3aa: CASSPKQGEQYF; CDR3nt: TGTGCCAGCAGTCCAAAACAGGGAGAGCAGTACTTC
abundance: few; v_gene: TRBV6-2/TRBV6-3; d_gene: .; j_gene: TRBJ2-7; CDR3aa: CASSYPSRGLPAYEQYF; CDR3nt: TGTGCCAGCAGTTACCCATCTCGCGGACTGCCAGCCTACGAGCAGTACTTC
abundance: .; v_gene: TRBV5-6; d_gene: TRBD1; j_gene: TRBJ1-5; CDR3aa: CASSLAQGEQPQHF; CDR3nt: TGTGCCAGCAGCTTGGCACAGGGGGAACAGCCCCAGCATTTT
abundance: .; v_gene: TRBV5-1; d_gene: TRBD2; j_gene: TRBJ2-1; CDR3aa: CASSPQLAGGHNEQFF; CDR3nt: TGCGCCAGCAGCCCGCAACTAGCGGGAGGGCACAATGAGCAGTTCTTC
abundance: .; v_gene: TRBV4-1; d_gene: .; j_gene: TRBJ2-7; CDR3aa: CASSQIRTDYEQYF; CDR3nt: TGCGCCAGCAGCCAGATTAGGACGGACTACGAGCAGTACTTC
abundance: few; v_gene: TRBV6-6; d_gene: .; j_gene: TRBJ1-1; CDR3aa: CASSYSAENTEAFF; CDR3nt: TGTGCCAGCAGTTACTCGGCTGAGAACACTGAAGCTTTCTTT
abundance: once; v_gene: TRBV9; d_gene: TRBD1; j_gene: TRBJ1-2; CDR3aa: CASSGRQGTVYGYTF; CDR3nt: TGTGCCAGCAGCGGGAGACAGGGGACCGTTTATGGCTACACCTTC
abundance: .; v_gene: TRBV11-2; d_gene: .; j_gene: TRBJ1-5; CDR3aa: CASSLEADSNQPQHF; CDR3nt: TGTGCCAGCAGCTTGGAGGCTGATAGCAATCAGCCCCAGCATTTT
abundance: .; v_gene: TRBV4-1; d_gene: .; j_gene: TRBJ2-2; CDR3aa: CASSQVWDYTGELFF; CDR3nt: TGCGCCAGCAGCCAAGTTTGGGATTACACCGGGGAGCTGTTTTTT
abundance: .; v_gene: TRBV19; d_gene: .; j_gene: TRBJ2-7; CDR3aa: CASSDQGGSSSEQYF; CDR3nt: TGTGCCAGTAGTGATCAAGGGGGAAGTTCTTCCGAGCAGTACTTC
abundance: .; v_gene: TRBV7-9; d_gene: .; j_gene: TRBJ2-5; CDR3aa: CASSPPESQRETQYF; CDR3nt: TGTGCCAGCAGCCCACCCGAAAGTCAGAGGGAGACCCAGTACTTC
abundance: .; v_gene: TRBV30; d_gene: .; j_gene: TRBJ2-7; CDR3aa: CAWSPQHYEQYF; CDR3nt: TGTGCCTGGAGTCCACAGCACTACGAGCAGTACTTC
abundance: .; v_gene: TRBV5-1; d_gene: .; j_gene: TRBJ2-5; CDR3aa: CASSPGPWEETQYF; CDR3nt: TGCGCCAGCAGCCCCGGACCGTGGGAAGAGACCCAGTACTTC
abundance: .; v_gene: TRBV20-1; d_gene: .; j_gene: TRBJ2-7; CDR3aa: CSAPNGPYEQYF; CDR3nt: TGCAGTGCCCCAAACGGCCCCTACGAGCAGTACTTC
abundance: .; v_gene: TRBV28; d_gene: .; j_gene: TRBJ2-3; CDR3aa: CASSQPYGWSTQYF; CDR3nt: TGTGCCAGCAGTCAACCGTACGGGTGGTCTACGCAGTATTTT
abundance: once; v_gene: TRBV14; d_gene: .; j_gene: TRBJ2-1; CDR3aa: CASTQKLIGLYNEQFF; CDR3nt: TGTGCCAGCACCCAAAAATTAATTGGTCTCTACAATGAGCAGTTCTTC
abundance: .; v_gene: TRBV4-2; d_gene: TRBD1; j_gene: TRBJ2-7; CDR3aa: CASSPLGQYEQYF; CDR3nt: TGTGCCAGCAGCCCGCTGGGACAGTACGAGCAGTACTTC
abundance: .; v_gene: TRBV12-3/TRBV12-4; d_gene: TRBD1; j_gene: TRBJ1-2; CDR3aa: CASSPEGAGQERGYTF; CDR3nt: TGTGCCAGCAGCCCTGAGGGGGCGGGGCAGGAGCGTGGCTACACCTTC
abundance: .; v_gene: TRBV29-1; d_gene: .; j_gene: TRBJ2-3; CDR3aa: CSVGTLGRATDTQYF; CDR3nt: TGCAGCGTTGGGACCCTCGGGAGAGCCACAGATACGCAGTATTTT
abundance: .; v_gene: TRBV10-2; d_gene: .; j_gene: TRBJ2-1; CDR3aa: CASSDFLEGDNEQFF; CDR3nt: TGCGCCAGCAGTGATTTTCTAGAGGGTGACAATGAGCAGTTCTTC
abundance: .; v_gene: TRBV27; d_gene: .; j_gene: TRBJ1-4; CDR3aa: CVSSSFRGGNEKLFF; CDR3nt: TGTGTCAGCAGTTCCTTCAGGGGAGGTAATGAAAAACTGTTTTTT
abundance: .; v_gene: TRBV27; d_gene: .; j_gene: TRBJ2-7; CDR3aa: CASSTGLKTYEQYF; CDR3nt: TGTGCCAGCAGTACAGGGTTGAAAACCTACGAGCAGTACTTC
abundance: .; v_gene: TRBV30; d_gene: .; j_gene: TRBJ2-7; CDR3aa: CARSFVNPYEQYF; CDR3nt: TGTGCCCGGAGTTTTGTCAATCCCTACGAGCAGTACTTC
abundance: .; v_gene: TRBV27; d_gene: TRBD1; j_gene: TRBJ2-1; CDR3aa: CASSLSGQGEGYEQFF; CDR3nt: TGTGCCAGCAGTTTATCTGGACAGGGGGAAGGCTATGAGCAGTTCTTC
abundance: .; v_gene: TRBV7-8; d_gene: TRBD2; j_gene: TRBJ2-7; CDR3aa: CASSSTGEGSHEQYF; CDR3nt: TGTGCCAGCAGCTCTACGGGGGAGGGGTCCCACGAGCAGTACTTC
abundance: .; v_gene: TRBV10-3; d_gene: .; j_gene: TRBJ2-2; CDR3aa: CAISEPTDSPYTGELFF; CDR3nt: TGTGCCATCAGTGAGCCGACGGACAGCCCCTACACCGGGGAGCTGTTTTTT
abundance: few; v_gene: TRBV19; d_gene: .; j_gene: TRBJ1-1; CDR3aa: CASSTSGPNTEAFF; CDR3nt: .
abundance: .; v_gene: TRBV24-1; d_gene: .; j_gene: TRBJ2-3; CDR3aa: CATSDFRGQGPFGSDTQYF; CDR3nt: TGTGCCACCAGTGATTTTCGCGGTCAGGGCCCGTTTGGATCGGATACGCAGTATTTT
abundance: .; v_gene: TRBV5-1; d_gene: .; j_gene: TRBJ1-1; CDR3aa: CASSLYVGSGQITNTEAFF; CDR3nt: TGCGCCAGCAGCTTGTATGTTGGTTCAGGACAGATAACGAACACTGAAGCTTTCTTT
abundance: .; v_gene: TRBV10-3; d_gene: TRBD1; j_gene: TRBJ1-5; CDR3aa: CAISSGTGGIYHQPQHF; CDR3nt: TGTGCCATCAGCTCCGGGACAGGGGGCATATACCATCAGCCCCAGCATTTT
abundance: .; v_gene: TRBV28; d_gene: TRBD1; j_gene: TRBJ2-2; CDR3aa: CASSRQGDNTGELFF; CDR3nt: TGTGCCAGCAGTAGACAGGGGGATAACACCGGGGAGCTGTTTTTT
abundance: .; v_gene: TRBV6-5; d_gene: TRBD2; j_gene: TRBJ2-3; CDR3aa: CASSTIAGGTDTQYF; CDR3nt: TGTGCCAGCAGTACTATAGCGGGAGGGACAGATACGCAGTATTTT
abundance: .; v_gene: TRBV30; d_gene: .; j_gene: TRBJ1-2; CDR3aa: CASEGGERVFGYTF; CDR3nt: TGTGCCTCCGAGGGGGGGGAAAGGGTCTTTGGCTACACCTTC
abundance: .; v_gene: TRBV14; d_gene: .; j_gene: TRBJ1-2; CDR3aa: CASSQDGGLLDYGYTF; CDR3nt: TGTGCCAGCAGCCAAGATGGAGGGCTTCTCGACTATGGCTACACCTTC
abundance: .; v_gene: TRBV14; d_gene: .; j_gene: TRBJ2-4; CDR3aa: CASSQDYVRLAKNIQYF; CDR3nt: TGTGCCAGCAGCCAAGATTACGTCCGGCTAGCCAAAAACATTCAGTACTTC
abundance: .; v_gene: TRBV2; d_gene: TRBD2; j_gene: TRBJ2-3; CDR3aa: CASSERAGASDTQYF; CDR3nt: TGTGCCAGCAGTGAACGAGCGGGGGCCTCGGATACGCAGTATTTT
abundance: .; v_gene: TRBV7-9; d_gene: .; j_gene: TRBJ1-1; CDR3aa: CASSPSLSNTEAFF; CDR3nt: TGTGCCAGCAGTCCCTCACTCTCTAACACTGAAGCTTTCTTT
abundance: few; v_gene: TRBV19; d_gene: TRBD2; j_gene: TRBJ2-1; CDR3aa: CASSEAGGGNEQFF; CDR3nt: TGTGCCAGTAGTGAGGCGGGAGGAGGAAATGAGCAGTTCTTC
abundance: .; v_gene: TRBV27; d_gene: .; j_gene: TRBJ1-2; CDR3aa: CASSLAPGYGYAF; CDR3nt: TGTGCCAGCAGTTTAGCCCCTGGCTATGGCTACGCCTTC
abundance: .; v_gene: TRBV27; d_gene: TRBD2; j_gene: TRBJ2-1; CDR3aa: CASSPRTSGGAGEQFF; CDR3nt: TGTGCCAGCAGTCCGAGGACTAGCGGGGGGGCAGGTGAGCAGTTCTTC